The source of this T cell receptor (beta chain) is a study of blood T cells in healthy people across ages. At least 6.5 million PBMCs were isolated per sample. A second PCR, run for about 6 to 12 cycles, used a sample-barcoded 5' primer plus a J-beta primer mix. TCRdb reprocessed the 5' RACE reads via MiXCR and lists one record per CDR3 protein. The repertoire consists of about 1.1 million distinct CDR3 sequences, with around two fifths occurring once and the leading ten covering 13%. V lost 3 bases and J lost 5, with 16 bases in between. This CDR3 comprises 15 residues. This clonotype was obtained from a man aged 18 to 35 in good health. V and J are TRBV12-3 or TRBV12-4 and TRBJ2-5; D is ambiguous. Specimen: blood. The chain's CDR3 is CASSFLQGISETQYF. The CDR3 DNA sequence: TGTGCCAGCAGTTTTCTACAAGGGATCTCGGAGACCCAGTACTTC.